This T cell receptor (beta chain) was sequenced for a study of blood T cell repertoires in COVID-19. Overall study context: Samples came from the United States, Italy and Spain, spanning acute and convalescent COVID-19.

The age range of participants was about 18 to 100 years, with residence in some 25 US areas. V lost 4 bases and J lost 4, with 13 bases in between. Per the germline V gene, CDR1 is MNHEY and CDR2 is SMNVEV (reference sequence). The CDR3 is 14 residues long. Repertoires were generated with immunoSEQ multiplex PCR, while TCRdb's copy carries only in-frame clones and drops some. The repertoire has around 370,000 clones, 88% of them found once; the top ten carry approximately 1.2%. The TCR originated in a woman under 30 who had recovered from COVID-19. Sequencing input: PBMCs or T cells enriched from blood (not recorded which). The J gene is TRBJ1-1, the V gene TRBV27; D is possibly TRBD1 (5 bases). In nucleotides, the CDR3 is TGTGCCAGCAGTTCCCGAAAGGGGCTCACTGAAGCTTTCTTT. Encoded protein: CASSSRKGLTEAFF.